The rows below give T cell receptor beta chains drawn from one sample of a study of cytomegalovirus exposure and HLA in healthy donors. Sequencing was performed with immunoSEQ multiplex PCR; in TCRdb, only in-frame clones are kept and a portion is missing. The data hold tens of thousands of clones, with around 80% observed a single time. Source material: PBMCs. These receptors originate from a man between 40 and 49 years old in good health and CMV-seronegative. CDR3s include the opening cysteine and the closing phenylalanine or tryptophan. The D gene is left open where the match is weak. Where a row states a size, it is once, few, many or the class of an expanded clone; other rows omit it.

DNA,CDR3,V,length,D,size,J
TGTGCCAGCAGTGATCAGGGGGCGGCTGGGAATGAGCAGTTCTTC,CASSDQGAAGNEQFF,TRBV25-1,15,TRBD1,NA,TRBJ2-1
TGTGCCAGCAGCTTGGCTCCAGGGCGGACCACTGAAGCTTTCTTT,CASSLAPGRTTEAFF,TRBV5-6,15,NA,few,TRBJ1-1
TGTGCCATCAGTGAGGGAGAGGGCAACTATGGCTACACCTTC,CAISEGEGNYGYTF,TRBV10-3,14,NA,NA,TRBJ1-2
TGTGCCAGCAGCTTAGCAATCGCGGATACGCAGTATTTT,CASSLAIADTQYF,TRBV7-6,13,NA,NA,TRBJ2-3
TGTGCCAGCAGCGTAGCGCGGCAGGGGCCCTACGAGCAGTACTTC,CASSVARQGPYEQYF,TRBV9,15,NA,NA,TRBJ2-7
TGTGCCAGCAGCCCCGGACAGGCCATTGGTGGCTACACCTTC,CASSPGQAIGGYTF,TRBV13,14,TRBD1,NA,TRBJ1-2
TGTGCCAGCAAAGGGGGCGTCACTGAAGCTTTCTTT,CASKGGVTEAFF,TRBV28,12,TRBD1,few,TRBJ1-1
TGTGCCAGCAGTTTGGTGACAGGCTACTATGGCTACACCTTC,CASSLVTGYYGYTF,TRBV28,14,NA,NA,TRBJ1-2
TGTGCCAGCTCAACCTCCGGGACAGCTAACACTGAAGCTTTCTTT,CASSTSGTANTEAFF,TRBV18,15,TRBD1,NA,TRBJ1-1
TGTGCCAGCAGTGATATCGGGTGGGCTTTCTTT,CASSDIGWAFF,TRBV6-1,11,NA,few,TRBJ1-1
TGCGCCAGCAGCCCGTCGGACAGAAGCTCTAACTATGGCTACACCTTC,CASSPSDRSSNYGYTF,TRBV4-1,16,NA,NA,TRBJ1-2
TGTGCCAGCAGTTTAATCGGAACGGGGAGGGAAAAACTGTTTTTT,CASSLIGTGREKLFF,TRBV28,15,NA,many,TRBJ1-4
TGTGCCAGCAGCTTTAGAACTAGCCCGAACACCGGGGAGCTGTTTTTT,CASSFRTSPNTGELFF,TRBV5-4,16,NA,NA,TRBJ2-2
TGTGCCAGCAGCCCCGGACGGGAGTCGAACACTGAAGCTTTCTTT,CASSPGRESNTEAFF,TRBV7-3,15,NA,NA,TRBJ1-1
TGTGCCACCACAGGAGATACCTACGAGCAGTACTTC,CATTGDTYEQYF,TRBV19,12,NA,NA,TRBJ2-7
TGTGCCAGCAACAAACACGGACAGGGGAACACTGAAGCTTTCTTT,CASNKHGQGNTEAFF,TRBV6-5,15,TRBD1,NA,TRBJ1-1
TGCGCCAGCAGCTTGGCCGTCGCCCCCGGGGGTGAGCAGTACTTC,CASSLAVAPGGEQYF,TRBV5-1,15,NA,NA,TRBJ2-7
TGCGCCAGCAGCGGGCCGACGGTAACTAATGAAAAACTGTTTTTT,CASSGPTVTNEKLFF,TRBV5-1,15,NA,NA,TRBJ1-4
TGTGCCAGCAGCCCACCGACAGTAAATAGCAATCAGCCCCAGCATTTT,CASSPPTVNSNQPQHF,TRBV7-2,16,NA,NA,TRBJ1-5
TGTGCAAGTCGCTCCCCGGGGGAGGTCAACTACAATGAGCAGTTCTTC,CASRSPGEVNYNEQFF,TRBV12-2,16,NA,NA,TRBJ2-1
TGTGCCAGCAGTGAACCCCCTGTTGCTGAAGCTTTCTTT,CASSEPPVAEAFF,TRBV6-1,13,NA,once,TRBJ1-1
TGTGCCAGCAGTCCTTTCCCGGGACTAGCGGGAGGAAATGAGCAGTTCTTC,CASSPFPGLAGGNEQFF,TRBV5-4,17,TRBD2,NA,TRBJ2-1
TGTGCCAGCAGTCTGCAAGAGACCCAGTACTTC,CASSLQETQYF,TRBV6-1,11,NA,once,TRBJ2-5
TGTGCCACCAGCAGAGATACGGGGGCTGGAAACACCATATATTTT,CATSRDTGAGNTIYF,TRBV15,15,NA,NA,TRBJ1-3
TGTGCCGGACAAACTGTAATCAATTCACCCCTCCACTTT,CAGQTVINSPLHF,TRBV2,13,NA,NA,TRBJ1-6
TGTGCCAGTAGAGGACAGGCTGCGGCTGAAGCTTTCTTT,CASRGQAAAEAFF,TRBV19,13,TRBD1,NA,TRBJ1-1
TGTGCCAGCAGTTTACCCGTGGAGAATATAGCTTTCTTT,CASSLPVENIAFF,TRBV28,13,NA,NA,TRBJ1-1
TGCAGTGTCAGCAGGGTCGGGGAGCTGTTTTTT,CSVSRVGELFF,TRBV20-1,11,NA,NA,TRBJ2-2
TGTGACAGCAGCTCGCAGACCGCGGGACTAGCGATCTACGAGCAGTACTTC,CDSSSQTAGLAIYEQYF,TRBV7-8,17,TRBD2,NA,TRBJ2-7
TGTGCCAGCAGTTCGTATTGGGGGGGCGAGCAGTACTTC,CASSSYWGGEQYF,TRBV6-5,13,TRBD2,few,TRBJ2-7
TGTGCCAGCAGCCGGGGGGCCTCCTACGAGCAGTACTTC,CASSRGASYEQYF,TRBV5-6,13,NA,NA,TRBJ2-7
TGTGCCAGCAGACCCACATCCCCCTCCTACGAGCAGTACTTC,CASRPTSPSYEQYF,TRBV28,14,NA,NA,TRBJ2-7
TGTGCCAGCAGTGATGGGGCTACTGGAAACACCATATATTTT,CASSDGATGNTIYF,TRBV6-1,14,NA,many,TRBJ1-3
TGTGCCATCAGTGAGTCGACAGGGGGCGGCTACACCTTC,CAISESTGGGYTF,TRBV10-3,13,TRBD1,once,TRBJ1-2
TGTGCCAGCAGCGATTTAATGGGACAGGGAAACTATGGCTACACCTTC,CASSDLMGQGNYGYTF,TRBV5-6,16,TRBD1,NA,TRBJ1-2
TGTGCCAGCAGCGCCCCAGGGGAAGAGACCCAGTACTTC,CASSAPGEETQYF,TRBV5-4,13,NA,NA,TRBJ2-5
TGTGCCAGCAGTGGACAGGGTTATGGCTACACCTTC,CASSGQGYGYTF,TRBV28,12,TRBD1,NA,TRBJ1-2
TGTGCCAGTAGTATAGAAGGACAGCGCAATCAGCCCCAGCATTTT,CASSIEGQRNQPQHF,TRBV19,15,NA,NA,TRBJ1-5
TGTGCCAGCAGAGACTCAGCCGCACAGGGGGGGAACATTCAGTACTTC,CASRDSAAQGGNIQYF,TRBV28,16,NA,NA,TRBJ2-4
TGTGCCAGCAGTGTTAAACAGGCCTACACTGAAGCTTTCTTT,CASSVKQAYTEAFF,TRBV28,14,NA,NA,TRBJ1-1
TGTGCCAGTAGTATCCAGGGTGGTGATTCACCCCTCCACTTT,CASSIQGGDSPLHF,TRBV19,14,NA,few,TRBJ1-6